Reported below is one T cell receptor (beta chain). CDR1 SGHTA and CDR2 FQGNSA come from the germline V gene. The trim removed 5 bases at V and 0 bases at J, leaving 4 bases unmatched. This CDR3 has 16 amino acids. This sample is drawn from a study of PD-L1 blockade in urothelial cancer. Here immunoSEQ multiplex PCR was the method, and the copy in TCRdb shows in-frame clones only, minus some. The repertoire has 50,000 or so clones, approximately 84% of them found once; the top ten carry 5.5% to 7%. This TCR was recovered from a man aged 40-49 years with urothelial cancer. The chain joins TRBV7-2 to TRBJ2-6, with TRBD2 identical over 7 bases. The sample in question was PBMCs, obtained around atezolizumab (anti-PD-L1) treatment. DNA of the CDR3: TGTGCCAGCAGCCGTTCGGGGGGCTCTGGGGCCAACGTCCTGACTTTC. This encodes CASSRSGGSGANVLTF.